The 13 T cell receptor beta chains reported below all come from one sample, sequenced in a study of blood T cell repertoires in COVID-19. The repertoire was sequenced with immunoSEQ multiplex PCR; TCRdb's copy has only in-frame clones and lacks some. Of 150,000 to 200,000 clones detected, 93% appear once; the ten largest clones hold around 2%. What was sequenced was peripheral blood. These TCRs come from a woman in her sixties or seventies with COVID-19, enrolled during active disease.

V gene TRBV6-2 or TRBV6-3 combines with J gene TRBJ2-3; D perhaps matches TRBD2 (6 bases). The CDR3 is 16 residues long. Deletions cut 2 bases from V and 2 bases from J, with 14 bases between. CDR1 is MNHEY, CDR2 SVGEGT, per germline. CDR3 protein: CASSYGGGLDTDTQYF. The DNA for the CDR3 is TGTGCCAGCAGTTACGGCGGAGGGCTGGACACAGATACGCAGTATTTT.

The sample holds a few counts of this clone. The V gene is TRBV4-3, the J gene TRBJ2-1; 9 bases agree with TRBD1. There are 15 residues in the CDR3. Trimming cost V 1 base and J 8 bases; bases outside gene matches: 6. Germline loops: CDR1 LGHNA, CDR2 YSLEER. The CDR3: CASSQGDREVDEQFF. The CDR3, as DNA: TGCGCCAGCAGCCAAGGGGACAGGGAGGTCGATGAGCAGTTCTTC.

This sequence joins TRBV2 and TRBJ2-1, with TRBD1 identical over 7 bases. Germline CDR1 SNHLY, CDR2 FYNNEI. The CDR3 runs 15 residues. J lost 7 bases, V lost 4 bases, and 10 bases had no gene match. CDR3 nucleotide sequence: TGTGCCAGCAGTGCGGGACAGAGCTCGATTAATGAGCAGTTCTTC. As protein: CASSAGQSSINEQFF.

The J gene is TRBJ2-7, the V gene TRBV5-5, with D perhaps TRBD2 (7 bases). Trimming cost V 3 bases and J 7 bases, with 20 bases left between them. The CDR3 sequence is 15 residues long. Germline V gives CDR1 SGHKS, CDR2 YYEKEE (reference sequence). The CDR3 coding sequence is TGTGCCAGCAGCTCGCTCACCCGGGGGGCGCGGGAGCAGTACTTC. It specifies CASSSLTRGAREQYF.

J is TRBJ2-5 and V is TRBV9, with D maybe TRBD2 (5 bases). CDR3 length equals 12 residues. The germline V gene has CDR1 SGDLS and CDR2 YYNGEE. V was cut by 3 bases and J by 9 bases, with 12 bases left in between. This chain's CDR3 is CASSGPTGAQYF. The CDR3 DNA reads TGTGCCAGCAGCGGACCCACCGGGGCCCAGTACTTC.

This clone was seen only a few times. This chain joins TRBV15 and TRBJ1-1; TRBD1 agrees at 11 bases. With 3 bases clipped from V and 8 bases from J, the junction kept 11 bases outside the gene matches. CDR3 size: 16 residues. In germline, CDR1 is LNHNV, CDR2 YYDKDF (reference sequence). CDR3 nucleotides: TGTGCCACCAGCAGGGCCGGGACAGGGGGTCTCCACGAAGCTTTCTTT. Translation: CATSRAGTGGLHEAFF. The full variable domain, in which reference TRBV15 and TRBJ1-1 provide the parts outside the CDR3, is DAMVIQNPRYQVTQFGKPVTLSCSQTLNHNVMYWYQQKSSQAPKLLFHYYDKDFNNEADTPDNFQSRRPNTSFCFLDIRSPGLGDTAMYLCATSRAGTGGLHEAFFGQGTRLTVV.

This clone was found once. This chain links TRBV5-1 with TRBJ2-1, with D perhaps matching TRBD1 (6 bases). This CDR3 region has 14 residues. Trimming shortened V by 4 bases and J by 7 bases, and 15 bases separated the two germline ends. CDR1 is SGHRS, CDR2 YFSETQ, per germline. CDR3 nucleotide sequence: TGCGCCAGCAGCCAAAGGGGGATAGGGAATGAGCAGTTCTTC. This translates into CASSQRGIGNEQFF.

This rearrangement joins TRBV4-3 to TRBJ1-2, with 8 positions matching TRBD1. V shed 0 bases, J shed 5 bases, and the junction held 5 bases outside the gene matches. CDR3 length: 15 amino acids. Germline CDR1 is LGHNA and CDR2 is YSLEER. The CDR3 DNA is TGCGCCAGCAGCCAAGAGCCAGGGGGCCGGTATGGCTACACCTTC. This sequence encodes CASSQEPGGRYGYTF.

The sample holds a few counts of this clone. This chain uses TRBV7-2 with TRBJ1-1; D perhaps matches TRBD1 (5 bases). Looked up from germline, CDR1 is SGHTA and CDR2 is FQGNSA. The CDR3 spans 17 residues. Trimming shortened V by 5 bases and J by 3 bases, and 22 bases separated the two germline ends. The CDR3 region has the DNA TGTGCCAGCAGCGCTAACCGGGGACCCGGGGGTGACACTGAAGCTTTCTTT. Translation: CASSANRGPGGDTEAFF.

V and J are TRBV5-5 and TRBJ2-7, with 8 bases that match TRBD1. The CDR3 covers 15 residues. Germline CDR1 and CDR2: SGHKS and YYEKEE (reference sequence). The V segment lost 0 bases and the J segment 2 bases; nucleotides outside the gene matches: 4. The CDR3 nucleotides are TGTGCCAGCAGCTTGGGGACAGGGCCCACCTACGAGCAGTACTTC. Translation: CASSLGTGPTYEQYF. Filled out from reference TRBV5-5 and TRBJ2-7, the complete variable domain reads DAGVTQSPTHLIKTRGQQVTLRCSPISGHKSVSWYQQVLGQGPQFIFQYYEKEERGRGNFPDRFSARQFPNYSSELNVNALLLGDSALYLCASSLGTGPTYEQYFGPGTRLTVT.

The V gene is TRBV7-2, the J gene TRBJ2-7; 7 nucleotides line up with TRBD1. Germline CDR1 and CDR2: SGHTA and FQGNSA. V lost 5 bases, J lost 0 bases, and 7 bases stayed unmatched. The CDR3 has 15 amino acids. As DNA, the CDR3 is TGTGCCAGCAGCGGGGGACAGCTGAGCTCCTACGAGCAGTACTTC. Translation gives CASSGGQLSSYEQYF.

The rearrangement joins TRBV6-1 to TRBJ1-5; D gene ambiguous. The CDR3 consists of 13 residues. Germline assignment: CDR1 MNHNS and CDR2 SASEGT. V was clipped by 2 bases and J by 6 bases, with 8 bases between them. The CDR3 spells CASSELEGQPQHF. CDR3 nucleotide sequence: TGTGCCAGCAGTGAACTGGAGGGTCAGCCCCAGCATTTT.

V usage is TRBV29-1 and J usage is TRBJ2-1; 8 positions agree with TRBD2. Germline CDR1 reads SQVTM; CDR2 reads ANQGSEA. The CDR3 has 14 residues. With V trimmed by 4 bases and J by 6 bases, 8 bases remained unmatched. The CDR3 DNA reads TGCAGCGTTGGTAGGACTAGCAGGGGCAATGAGCAGTTCTTC. Translating it yields CSVGRTSRGNEQFF.